The rows below give T cell receptor beta chains drawn from one sample of a study of T cells in Graves' hyperthyroidism and ophthalmopathy. TCRdb passed the multiplex PCR reads through MiXCR, listing each CDR3 protein once. The table shows about 610,000 distinct CDR3 sequences, with over 12% occurring only once. Sequenced sample: blood. These TCRs come from a woman between 40 and 55 years old with Graves' ophthalmopathy. CDR3s include the opening cysteine and the closing phenylalanine or tryptophan. D genes are given only for firm matches. A row's size may be missing; if present it is once, few, many or a size class.

length: 16
D: TRBD2
V: TRBV28
size: .
J: TRBJ2-7
DNA: TGTGCCAGCAGTGAGAACAGCGGGGGGAGACACTACGAGCAGTACTTC
CDR3: CASSENSGGRHYEQYF

length: 17
D: TRBD1
V: TRBV27
size: .
J: TRBJ2-4
DNA: TGTGCCAGCAGTCTCGGGACAGAATCCTTAGCCAAAAACATTCAGTACTTC
CDR3: CASSLGTESLAKNIQYF

length: 16
D: TRBD1
V: TRBV6-2/TRBV6-3
size: many
J: TRBJ1-5
DNA: TGTGCCAGCAGTTTCGGGACAGGGGGCTTCAATCAGCCCCAGCATTTT
CDR3: CASSFGTGGFNQPQHF

length: 16
D: TRBD1
V: TRBV11-1
size: .
J: TRBJ2-7
DNA: TGTGCCAGCAGCTTAGGACAGGGGATATTCGCCTACGAGCAGTACTTC
CDR3: CASSLGQGIFAYEQYF

length: 12
D: TRBD1
V: TRBV20-1
size: .
J: TRBJ2-7
DNA: TGCAGTGCTAGGGACAGGGACTACGAGCAGTACTTC
CDR3: CSARDRDYEQYF

length: 14
D: TRBD2
V: TRBV12-3/TRBV12-4
size: many
J: TRBJ2-7
DNA: TGTGCCAGCAGTTATAACGGGAGGATTCACGAGCAGTACTTC
CDR3: CASSYNGRIHEQYF

length: 14
D: TRBD2
V: TRBV28
size: many
J: TRBJ2-4
DNA: TGTGCCAGCAGACCCTCAGGGAGGGGAGGACGTCAGTACTTC
CDR3: CASRPSGRGGRQYF

length: 15
D: .
V: TRBV7-3
size: many
J: TRBJ2-5
DNA: TGTGCCAGCAGCTTAGGGCCTTTCGGTCAAGAGACCCAGTACTTC
CDR3: CASSLGPFGQETQYF

length: 14
D: .
V: TRBV6-2/TRBV6-3
size: many
J: TRBJ1-1
DNA: TGTGCCAGCAGACCGCAGGGGTCGGACGCTGAAGCTTTCTTT
CDR3: CASRPQGSDAEAFF

length: 13
D: TRBD1
V: TRBV2
size: many
J: TRBJ2-7
DNA: TGTGCCAGCAGTTCGAGACAGGGGTGGGAGCAGTACTTC
CDR3: CASSSRQGWEQYF

length: 14
D: .
V: TRBV9
size: many
J: TRBJ2-7
DNA: TGTGCCAGCAGCGTAGGTAGGACGGCCTACGAGCAGTACTTC
CDR3: CASSVGRTAYEQYF

length: 14
D: .
V: TRBV20-1
size: many
J: TRBJ1-2
DNA: TGCAGTGCTAGAGATGAGAGGGACTGGGGTGGCTACACCTTC
CDR3: CSARDERDWGGYTF

length: 13
D: TRBD1
V: TRBV28
size: many
J: TRBJ2-7
DNA: TGTGCCAGCCTGGGACAGGAGGACTACGAGCAGTACTTC
CDR3: CASLGQEDYEQYF

length: 13
D: .
V: TRBV6-1
size: .
J: TRBJ2-5
DNA: TGTGCCACCCGGGGGACATCCCACGAGACCCAGTACTTC
CDR3: CATRGTSHETQYF

length: 14
D: .
V: TRBV7-2
size: many
J: TRBJ2-5
DNA: TGTGCCAGCAGCTTAGGCGGGAAGGGTGAGACCCAGTACTTC
CDR3: CASSLGGKGETQYF

length: 13
D: .
V: TRBV27
size: many
J: TRBJ2-7
DNA: TGTGCCAGCAGGGACCCGGGACTCCGCGAGCAGTACTTC
CDR3: CASRDPGLREQYF

length: 13
D: TRBD1
V: TRBV6-5
size: .
J: TRBJ1-2
DNA: TGTGCCAGCAGTTACCTACAGGGGTCTGGCTACACCTTC
CDR3: CASSYLQGSGYTF

length: 13
D: .
V: TRBV10-2
size: once
J: TRBJ2-7
DNA: TGCGCCAGCCCGGGTAGAGCGGTGCGCGAGCAGTACTTC
CDR3: CASPGRAVREQYF

length: 15
D: TRBD2
V: TRBV28
size: many
J: TRBJ2-7
DNA: TGTGCCAGCAGTGGGGGGACTAGCGTATCCTACGAGCAGTACTTC
CDR3: CASSGGTSVSYEQYF

length: 17
D: TRBD1
V: TRBV12-3/TRBV12-4
size: many
J: TRBJ2-7
DNA: TGTGCCAGCGGCTACCCACCCGGGACAGGGGATCCCTACGAGCAGTACTTC
CDR3: CASGYPPGTGDPYEQYF